This is a list of T cell receptor beta chains from one sample in a study of breast tumors, draining lymph nodes, adjacent tissues. TCRdb re-called the multiplex PCR reads with MiXCR, one entry per CDR3 protein. The top ten clones hold less than 35% of a sample with about 14,000 distinct CDR3 sequences, 55% to 60% of them seen once. Sequenced input: tumor-adjacent breast tissue. The receptors derive from a female donor with breast cancer. Some clones in this sample may be carry-over from other donors' samples. CDR3s include the opening cysteine and the closing phenylalanine or tryptophan. D genes are given only for firm matches. Only part of the rows carry a size: once, few, many, or a class if the clone is expanded.

TRBJ2-2 | - | TRBV4-3 | medium-sized | 16 | TGCGCCAGCAGCCCTAGGGGGGGGCCCCACACCGGGGAGCTGTTTTTT | CASSPRGGPHTGELFF
TRBJ2-3 | TRBD1 | TRBV10-3 | large | 15 | TGTGCCATCAGCCGACAGGGATCGGGCACAGATACGCAGTATTTT | CAISRQGSGTDTQYF
TRBJ1-2 | TRBD1 | TRBV20-1 | once | 13 | TGCAGTGCTGGGGACAGCAAGAACTATGGCTACACCTTC | CSAGDSKNYGYTF
TRBJ2-5 | - | TRBV29-1 | - | 14 | TGCAGCGTTGGATATGGGACGGTACAAGAGACCCAGTACTTC | CSVGYGTVQETQYF
TRBJ2-3 | - | TRBV19 | - | 11 | TGTGCCAGCGGGACTCAGAATACGCAGTATTTT | CASGTQNTQYF
TRBJ1-1 | - | TRBV5-1 | many | 17 | TGCGCCAGCACCCGGGAAATTAATAATGTAATGAACACTGAAGCTTTCTTT | CASTREINNVMNTEAFF
TRBJ2-7 | - | TRBV5-1 | - | 13 | TGCGCCAGCAGCTCCCCGGGTCCTTCGGAGCAGTACTTC | CASSSPGPSEQYF
TRBJ2-1 | TRBD2 | TRBV29-1 | - | 14 | TGCAGCGTTTCAAAAGGTAGCGGGCGGAATGAGCAGTTCTTC | CSVSKGSGRNEQFF
TRBJ1-2 | - | TRBV2 | - | 15 | TGTGCCACCGGGGAGCAGGGCCCAATCATATATGGCTACACCTTC | CATGEQGPIIYGYTF
TRBJ1-5 | - | TRBV6-2/TRBV6-3 | many | 14 | TGTGCCAGCAGTCCGGGACGGGAGAATCAGCCCCAGCATTTT | CASSPGRENQPQHF
TRBJ1-2 | TRBD1 | TRBV20-1 | - | 17 | TGCAGTGCTAGAGGCCTTAAACAGGGGCCGGAGCCAGGAGGCTACACCTTC | CSARGLKQGPEPGGYTF
TRBJ1-2 | - | TRBV2 | - | 12 | TGTGCCAGCAGTGGGGACAACTATGGCTACACCTTC | CASSGDNYGYTF
TRBJ2-1 | TRBD2 | TRBV7-9 | many | 12 | TGTGCCAGCAGCTGGACTAGCAATGAGCAGTTCTTC | CASSWTSNEQFF
TRBJ2-7 | TRBD2 | TRBV5-5 | few | 15 | TGCGCCAGCAGCCAGAGGCTAGCGGTGCGCTACGAGCAGTACTTC | CASSQRLAVRYEQYF
TRBJ2-3 | TRBD2 | TRBV5-1 | - | 17 | TGCGCCAGCAGCTTGGGACTAGCGGGAGACTGCACAGATACGCAGTATTTT | CASSLGLAGDCTDTQYF
TRBJ2-3 | - | TRBV19 | medium-sized | 15 | TGTGCCAGTACTAGAAGGGGCTCTTTCTCCGATACGCAGTATTTT | CASTRRGSFSDTQYF
TRBJ2-1 | - | TRBV20-1 | - | 12 | TGCAGTGCCAAGGACCATTACAATGAGCAGTTCTTC | CSAKDHYNEQFF
TRBJ1-2 | - | TRBV20-1 | - | 17 | TGCAGTGCTAGACCCCTGGCCGGGGGGCTCCCTAACTATGGCTACACCTTC | CSARPLAGGLPNYGYTF
TRBJ1-2 | - | TRBV20-1 | medium-sized | 12 | TGCAGTGCTAACAGGGAGGGCTATGGCTACACCTTC | CSANREGYGYTF
TRBJ1-6 | TRBD1 | TRBV2 | - | 14 | TGTGCCAGCAGTGGGGACAGTATTAATTCACCCCTCCACTTT | CASSGDSINSPLHF
TRBJ1-4 | - | TRBV19 | - | 15 | TGTGCCAGTAGGGGCAGAAAGACAACTAATGAAAAACTGTTTTTT | CASRGRKTTNEKLFF
TRBJ1-5 | - | TRBV7-2 | medium-sized | 13 | TGTGCCAGCAGCCAAGGCTTCAATCAGCCCCAGCATTTT | CASSQGFNQPQHF
TRBJ1-3 | TRBD1 | TRBV25-1 | few | 15 | TGTGCCAGCAGTCAACAGGGGGCCTCTGGAAACACCATATATTTT | CASSQQGASGNTIYF
TRBJ1-2 | - | TRBV24-1 | - | 12 | TGTGCCACCAGCGACAGCAACTATGGCTACACCTTC | CATSDSNYGYTF
TRBJ1-2 | - | TRBV6-5 | once | 13 | TGTGCCAGCAGGATGGACATAGACTATGGCTACACCTTC | CASRMDIDYGYTF
TRBJ2-4 | - | TRBV4-2 | many | 17 | TGTGCCAGCAGCCAAGAGGGGGGAATACTAGCCAAAAACATTCAGTACTTC | CASSQEGGILAKNIQYF
TRBJ1-4 | TRBD1 | TRBV19 | - | 15 | TGTGCCAGTAGTATGTTTGGCAGGGGGAGTGAAAAACTGTTTTTT | CASSMFGRGSEKLFF
TRBJ1-1 | - | TRBV29-1 | - | 11 | TGCAGCACCGCGGTGAACACTGAAGCTTTCTTT | CSTAVNTEAFF
TRBJ1-2 | - | TRBV2 | - | 12 | TGTGCCAGCAGCGAGTCGCTCTATGGCTACACCTTC | CASSESLYGYTF
TRBJ1-4 | - | TRBV7-9 | - | 13 | TGTGCCAGCAGCTTATCCAGGGATGAAAAACTGTTTTTT | CASSLSRDEKLFF
TRBJ1-2 | - | TRBV5-4 | - | 12 | TGTGCCAGCAGCTTGATAAGGGGTCTATACACCTTC | CASSLIRGLYTF
TRBJ2-1 | TRBD2 | TRBV29-1 | medium-sized | 12 | TGCAGCTCCCGCGGGAGCTACAATGAGCAGTTCTTC | CSSRGSYNEQFF
TRBJ1-4 | - | TRBV6-5 | - | 16 | TGTGCCAGCAGTTACTCCCAACCCTCAACTAATGAAAAACTGTTTTTT | CASSYSQPSTNEKLFF
TRBJ2-2 | - | TRBV27 | few | 12 | TGTGCCAGCAGTTTATCCACCGGGGAGCTGTTTTTT | CASSLSTGELFF
TRBJ1-4 | - | TRBV20-1 | medium-sized | 13 | TGCAGTGCTAGAATTTGGGGTGGTGAAAAACTGTTTTTT | CSARIWGGEKLFF
TRBJ2-1 | TRBD2 | TRBV10-3 | - | 14 | TGTGCCATCAATCCGGGAGGGTCCTACAATGAGCAGTTCTTC | CAINPGGSYNEQFF
TRBJ2-1 | TRBD2 | TRBV20-1 | - | 15 | TGCAGTGCTTACATAGCGGGAGGGCACCCCAATGAGCAGTTCTTC | CSAYIAGGHPNEQFF
TRBJ2-7 | - | TRBV24-1 | - | 13 | TGTGCCACCAGTGATTATAACCGTCACGAGCAGTACTTC | CATSDYNRHEQYF
TRBJ2-7 | TRBD2 | TRBV5-1 | - | 17 | TGCGCCAGCAGCTTGGTTCGAGCTAGCGGGGGGGCCTACGAGCAGTACTTC | CASSLVRASGGAYEQYF
TRBJ2-1 | TRBD2 | TRBV9 | once | 12 | TGTGCCAGCAGCGTTCAGCGGGGGGAGCAGTTCTTC | CASSVQRGEQFF
TRBJ1-5 | - | TRBV10-2 | - | 13 | TGCGCCAGCAGTATAGGGAATGATCAGCCCCAGCATTTT | CASSIGNDQPQHF
TRBJ2-3 | TRBD2 | TRBV5-5 | - | 18 | TGTGCCAGCAGCCTGACCGTCCCTAGCGGGCTTAACACAGATACGCAGTATTTT | CASSLTVPSGLNTDTQYF
TRBJ1-5 | - | TRBV7-9 | once | 15 | TGTGCCAGCAGCCCAGGAGGGTCGGGGAGTCAGCCCCAGCATTTT | CASSPGGSGSQPQHF
TRBJ2-3 | - | TRBV4-1 | many | 16 | TGCGCCAGCAGCCAAGATGGGGGGGGCGGAACAGATACGCAGTATTTT | CASSQDGGGGTDTQYF
TRBJ1-2 | TRBD1 | TRBV5-1 | - | 15 | TGCGCCAGCAGCTCGGGACAGGGGATTACCTATGGCTACACCTTC | CASSSGQGITYGYTF
TRBJ2-1 | - | TRBV4-2 | many | 15 | TGTGCCAGCAGCCAACAAGCCCGGTCCGGCAATGAGCAGTTCTTC | CASSQQARSGNEQFF
TRBJ2-5 | TRBD1 | TRBV9 | - | 17 | TGTGCCAGCAGCGTAGATGGGGACAGGGGGTACCAAGAGACCCAGTACTTC | CASSVDGDRGYQETQYF
TRBJ2-7 | TRBD1 | TRBV20-1 | - | 13 | TGCAGTGCTAGCGGGACAGGGGGCTACGAGCAGTACTTC | CSASGTGGYEQYF
TRBJ2-2 | - | TRBV5-1 | - | 15 | TGCGCCAGCAGCTGGTCCGGGACCACCCCCGGGGAGCTGTTTTTT | CASSWSGTTPGELFF
TRBJ1-2 | - | TRBV20-1 | - | 16 | TGCAGTGCAACAGACCGCCGAGGGCCCGTAAACTATGGCTACACCTTC | CSATDRRGPVNYGYTF
TRBJ1-5 | TRBD1 | TRBV11-3 | - | 13 | TGTGCCAGCAGCGGGGACAGGGGTCAGCCCCAGCATTTT | CASSGDRGQPQHF
TRBJ2-7 | TRBD2 | TRBV14 | - | 15 | TGTGCCAGCAGCCATTGGACTAGCGGGAGTCTCGTGCAGTACTTC | CASSHWTSGSLVQYF
TRBJ2-1 | - | TRBV7-6 | - | 14 | TGTGCCGGCAGCACCCAAGGGGGGCCCAATGAGCAGTTCTTC | CAGSTQGGPNEQFF
TRBJ2-5 | - | TRBV25-1 | - | 14 | TGTGCCAGCTCGGTCCACAGGGCTGGTGAGACCCAGTACTTC | CASSVHRAGETQYF
TRBJ2-1 | - | TRBV19 | many | 12 | TGTGCCAGTAGCCCAAGGGGTGGGGAGCAGTTCTTC | CASSPRGGEQFF